Below, 5 T cell receptor beta chains from the same sample are listed, as sequenced in a study of blood T cell repertoires in COVID-19 (TCRdb year 2020). Preparation of the library involved the immunoSEQ multiplex PCR assay. TCRdb mirrors the immuneACCESS table, restricted to in-frame sequences. Some clones are absent from its copies; in checked studies, under half trace to an unresolved V gene, and the reason for the others is unknown. The sample includes 110,000 to 150,000 clones, with around 80% observed a single time. Under 9.5% of the sample lies in the top ten. The sample was peripheral blood. These receptors were taken from a woman at least 80 years old in a cohort sampled during active or convalescent COVID-19.

This chain connects TRBV18 to TRBJ1-5, with TRBD1 matching over 8 bases. The CDR3 totals 15 residues. The germline V gene has CDR1 KGHSH and CDR2 LQKENI. The junction had 8 bases not matched to a gene; V was cut back by 6 bases and J by 4 bases. CDR3 in DNA: TGTGCCAGCTCGACAGGGGTGTCCCTAAATCAGCCCCAGCATTTT. The encoded protein is CASSTGVSLNQPQHF.

The chain combines TRBV4-1 with TRBJ2-2; 7 bases match TRBD1. Germline V gene sequence: CDR1 MGHRA, CDR2 YSYEKL. The CDR3 extends over 16 amino acids. V lost 0 bases and J lost 7; bases outside the gene matches: 8. The CDR3 sequence: CASSQERTQGSGELFF. In DNA, the CDR3 is TGCGCCAGCAGCCAAGAACGAACACAGGGGAGCGGGGAGCTGTTTTTT.

CDR3 sequence reads: CSVARTSGGNEQFF. The CDR3 region has the DNA TGCAGCGTTGCTCGGACTAGCGGTGGGAATGAGCAGTTCTTC. This chain connects TRBV29-1 to TRBJ2-1; 10 nucleotides line up with TRBD2. Germline V gene sequence: CDR1 SQVTM, CDR2 ANQGSEA. The J segment lost 7 bases and the V segment lost 4 bases, leaving 7 bases of the junction unmatched. This CDR3 comprises 14 residues.

V is TRBV5-4 and J is TRBJ2-2; TRBD1 matches at 8 bases. The CDR3 loop spans 15 amino acids. Trimming cost V 4 bases and J 8 bases; bases outside gene matches: 10. Germline CDR1 SGHNT, CDR2 YYREEE (reference sequence). The CDR3 DNA reads as TGTGCCAGCAGCGCAGGGGGCGCGGGTATGGGGGAGCTGTTTTTT. Amino acids: CASSAGGAGMGELFF.

The chain links TRBV19 to TRBJ1-2, with unresolved D. The CDR3 has 13 residues. Looked up from germline, CDR1 is LNHDA and CDR2 is SQIVND (reference sequence). Trimming stripped 2 bases from V and 5 bases from J, with 9 bases between. The CDR3 is CASSIRGKYGYTF. The CDR3 coding sequence is TGTGCCAGTAGTATAAGAGGGAAATATGGCTACACCTTC.